These T cell receptor beta chains were read from a single sample in a study of blood T cell repertoires in COVID-19. The data were produced by immunoSEQ multiplex PCR, yet TCRdb's version contains in-frame clones alone and is incomplete. The table has 110,000 or so clones, roughly 82% seen once; the top ten hold roughly 7.9%. The sequenced material came from peripheral blood. The receptor source for this set is a woman aged 80 or over with active or convalescent COVID-19. Both conserved end residues are part of each CDR3. A D gene is named only where the DNA matches it firmly. Clone size appears in some rows only: once, few, many, or a class for an expanded clone.

j_call | d_call | v_call | clone_size | cdr3_nt | cdr3_aa
TRBJ1-6 | . | TRBV6-5 | . | TGTGCCAGCAGACTAGGGGACACATTCTCACCCCTCCACTTT | CASRLGDTFSPLHF
TRBJ1-5 | . | TRBV7-9 | few | TGTGCCAGCAGCTTATCAGGGTATCAGCCCCAGCATTTT | CASSLSGYQPQHF
TRBJ2-1 | . | TRBV10-1 | . | TGCGCCAGCAGTGAGTCCAGAGAGCAGTTCTTC | CASSESREQFF
TRBJ2-7 | . | TRBV13 | . | TGTGCCAGCAGCCCTAGGCGCTACGAGCAGTACTTC | CASSPRRYEQYF
TRBJ1-1 | TRBD1 | TRBV3-1/TRBV3-2 | . | TGTGCCAGCAGCCTGAGGACAGGGGCGGGGGATGAAGCTTTCTTT | CASSLRTGAGDEAFF
TRBJ1-2 | . | TRBV7-2 | . | TGTGCCAGCAGCTTAGCCAGGAACTCCGGCTACACCTTC | CASSLARNSGYTF
TRBJ2-6 | TRBD2 | TRBV3-1/TRBV3-2 | . | TGTGCCAGCAGCCAAGTGACTAGCGGGGCCTCTGGGGCCAACGTCCTGACTTTC | CASSQVTSGASGANVLTF
TRBJ2-1 | . | TRBV9 | . | TGTGCCAGCAGCCACACTAGGGCCGCTCCGAACAATGAGCAGTTCTTC | CASSHTRAAPNNEQFF
TRBJ1-2 | . | TRBV7-8 | . | TGTGCCAGCAGCTTAGCGCCAGACGGTCGGGTCTATGGCTACACCTTC | CASSLAPDGRVYGYTF
TRBJ1-6 | TRBD1 | TRBV28 | . | TGTGCCAGCAGTAGACAGGGGAGTGTGTCACCCCTCCACTTT | CASSRQGSVSPLHF